The 20 T cell receptor beta chains in this list originate from one sample, sequenced in a study of graft-versus-host responses after intestinal transplantation (dated by TCRdb to about 2021). Explained via the paper, the time point label denotes: cells obtained before transplantation from donor or recipient. Antigens for these TCRs are unknown. Library generation was performed with the immunoSEQ multiplex PCR assay. TCRdb took this table from immuneACCESS and kept in-frame rearrangements with V and J called. Such tables lack part of the clones; where checked against another copy, unresolved V genes explain under half of the gap, and the rest is unexplained. This sample gives around 100,000 clones in total; 90% to 95% of them show up just once. The ten largest make up approximately 1.2% of the sample. The source material was unstimulated CD8+ T cells sorted from spleen or lymph node cells, sampled before transplant. The receptor set was obtained from a human donor who was the organ donor for an intestinal transplant.

Notes on this clone: Other nucleotide sequences from this sample produce the same CDR3. V usage is TRBV30 and J usage is TRBJ2-3; TRBD2 matches 9 bases. Germline V gives CDR1 GTSNPN, CDR2 SVGIG (reference sequence). The CDR3 runs to 18 residues. The V gene end was trimmed by 2 bases and the J gene end by 7 bases; junction bases not matched to a gene: 19. The CDR3 nucleotides are TGTGCCTGGAGTACACGTATAGCGGGAGTTTACAAACGCCATACGCAGTATTTT. Translating gives CAWSTRIAGVYKRHTQYF.

The CDR3 nucleotides read TGTGCCAGCACTCCCAGGGGGGCTAGCGGGAGAGATACGCAGTATTTT. This gives the protein CASTPRGASGRDTQYF. This sequence joins TRBV27 and TRBJ2-3; 10 bases are a match to TRBD2. Trimming at V came to 7 bases and at J to 5 bases, leaving 12 bases not matched to a gene. The germline gives CDR1 MNHEY, CDR2 SMNVEV (reference sequence). This CDR3 has 16 residues.

The chain couples TRBV5-6 to TRBJ2-1; TRBD2 agrees at 7 bases. The CDR3 consists of 15 residues. Per the germline V gene, CDR1 is SGHDT and CDR2 is YYEEEE. With V trimmed by 0 bases and J by 2 bases, 2 bases remained unmatched. The CDR3: CASSLGGGPYNEQFF. Here the CDR3 DNA reads TGTGCCAGCAGCTTGGGCGGGGGACCCTACAATGAGCAGTTCTTC.

The chain uses TRBV9 and TRBJ1-2, with D unclear. V lost 3 bases and J 8 bases, leaving 11 bases between the germline ends. Germline CDR1 reads SGDLS; CDR2 reads YYNGEE. This CDR3 is 12 amino acids long. CDR3 nucleotides: TGTGCCAGCAGCGGCCGGGCCGGAGGCTACACCTTC. It encodes CASSGRAGGYTF. Together with reference TRBV9 and TRBJ1-2, the CDR3 gives the full variable domain: DSGVTQTPKHLITATGQRVTLRCSPRSGDLSVYWYQQSLDQGLQFLIQYYNGEERAKGNILERFSAQQFPDLHSELNLSSLELGDSALYFCASSGRAGGYTFGSGTRLTVV.

V gene TRBV14 combines with J gene TRBJ2-7; TRBD2 is a possible D gene (5 bases). Looked up from germline, CDR1 is SGHDN and CDR2 is FVKESK. Trimming pared 2 bases from V and 4 bases from J, leaving 6 bases between. The CDR3 consists of 12 residues. DNA for the CDR3: TGTGCCAGCAGCCAATCGGGGTACGAGCAGTACTTC. Its protein product is CASSQSGYEQYF.

This rearrangement joins TRBV6-5 to TRBJ1-5, with 7 bases fitting TRBD1. Germline CDR1 MNHEY, CDR2 SVGAGI. The CDR3 length is 13 residues. The trim removed 5 bases at V and 7 bases at J, leaving 5 bases unmatched. The DNA for the CDR3 is TGTGCCAGCAGTCCGACAGGGAACCAGCCCCAGCATTTT. Its translation is CASSPTGNQPQHF.

The V call is TRBV6-1, the J call TRBJ1-5; unclear D gene. This CDR3 comprises 15 residues. Germline CDR1 and CDR2: MNHNS and SASEGT. Deletions cut 3 bases from V and 2 bases from J, with 11 bases between. Here the CDR3 DNA reads TGTGCCAGCAGTGAGTCCGAGAGGGGCAATCAGCCCCAGCATTTT. The encoded protein is CASSESERGNQPQHF.

J is TRBJ2-7 and V is TRBV4-1; D is unresolved. The V gene's germline CDR1 is MGHRA and CDR2 YSYEKL. This CDR3 has 17 residues. V lost 0 bases to trimming and J lost 5 bases, with 20 bases between them. CDR3 sequence reads: CASSQDGVSTTLDEQYF. In nucleotides, the CDR3 is TGCGCCAGCAGCCAAGATGGCGTCTCGACAACCCTAGACGAGCAGTACTTC.

The chain couples TRBV6-5 to TRBJ1-2; D may be TRBD1 (6 bases). CDR1 and CDR2 from the germline V gene are MNHEY and SVGAGI. V lost 5 bases and J lost 4, with 11 bases in between. This CDR3 spans 13 amino acids. CDR3 sequence (DNA): TGTGCCAGCAGTAAAACAGGGATCTATGGCTACACCTTC. Translating it yields CASSKTGIYGYTF.

This sequence joins TRBV28 and TRBJ1-4; 7 bases fit TRBD1. The CDR3 runs to 21 residues. The V and J ends lost 5 bases and 0 bases, in that order; junction bases with no gene match: 21. Germline lookup yields CDR1 MDHEN and CDR2 SYDVKM. CDR3 loop: CASSSSPGTVSLDATNEKLFF. The CDR3 nucleotides are TGTGCCAGCAGTAGCTCACCGGGGACAGTCTCCTTAGATGCAACTAATGAAAAACTGTTTTTT.

As to this clone: One end of the junction is discordant with germline, which a read error may explain. The V gene is TRBV6-5, the J gene TRBJ2-7, with D tentatively TRBD2 (6 bases). CDR3 size: 14 residues. Germline V gives CDR1 MNHEY, CDR2 SVGAGI. The CDR3 protein is CASSYSGTRVAVNF. CDR3 nucleotides: TGTGCCAGCAGTTACTCAGGGACTCGCGTAGCAGTAAACTTC.

This clone appeared a single time. The chain links TRBV5-1 to TRBJ2-3, with unresolved D. The CDR3 runs to 14 residues. The V and J ends lost 3 bases and 3 bases respectively, with 11 bases between them. Germline V CDR1 and CDR2: SGHRS, YFSETQ. CDR3 region: CASSSNPMTDTQYF. CDR3 coding DNA: TGCGCCAGCAGCTCTAACCCTATGACAGATACGCAGTATTTT.

J is TRBJ1-3 and V is TRBV28; TRBD1 is a possible D gene (5 bases). Between the trimmed V and J ends, which lost 5 bases and 3 bases, there was a span of 11 bases. The CDR3 is 14 amino acids. The germline V gene has CDR1 MDHEN and CDR2 SYDVKM. CDR3 sequence reads: CASSGDGYGNTIYF. Written as DNA, the CDR3 is TGTGCCAGCAGTGGGGACGGGTATGGAAACACCATATATTTT.

This chain links TRBV5-1 with TRBJ2-1; 7 positions match TRBD2. Germline-derived CDR1 and CDR2 are SGHRS and YFSETQ. V gave up 0 bases and J gave up 2 bases; unmatched junction bases: 14. This CDR3 is 19 amino acids long. The CDR3, as DNA: TGCGCCAGCAGCTTGGACGTGGGGGGGTTCAGGCAAACCTACAATGAGCAGTTCTTC. The encoded protein is CASSLDVGGFRQTYNEQFF.

The chain employs TRBV29-1 and TRBJ2-1; D is possibly TRBD1 (5 bases). The V gene's germline CDR1 is SQVTM and CDR2 ANQGSEA. The V end was cut by 0 bases, the J end by 1 base, with 25 bases between. This CDR3 comprises 20 residues. CDR3 in amino acids: CSVEDGADSSVTISYNEQFF. As DNA, the CDR3 is TGCAGCGTTGAAGATGGGGCCGACAGCTCCGTCACGATTTCCTACAATGAGCAGTTCTTC.

CDR3 region: CASSLSGASYEQYF. The CDR3 DNA sequence: TGTGCCAGCAGTTTATCGGGGGCCTCCTACGAGCAGTACTTC. The genes are TRBV27 and TRBJ2-7; TRBD1 might be the D (6 bases). V lost 0 bases and J lost 0, with 6 bases in between. The CDR3 runs 14 residues. Germline-derived CDR1 and CDR2 are MNHEY and SMNVEV (reference sequence).

The chain is built from TRBV6-5 and TRBJ2-2, with D possibly TRBD2 on 5 matching bases. Trimming shortened V by 7 bases and J by 10 bases, and 10 bases separated the two germline ends. CDR3 size: 11 residues. Germline CDR1 and CDR2: MNHEY and SVGAGI. CDR3 sequence reads: CASKWGAELFF. CDR3 nucleotides: TGTGCCAGCAAATGGGGAGCGGAGCTGTTTTTT.

A single count supports this clone. The chain uses TRBV19 and TRBJ2-3; 11 bases map to TRBD1. The CDR3 extends over 16 amino acids. Germline V gene sequence: CDR1 LNHDA, CDR2 SQIVND (reference sequence). The ends lost 1 base at V and 6 bases at J; junction bases unmatched: 6. The CDR3 loop reads CASSIARTGGSDTQYF. CDR3 bases: TGTGCCAGTAGTATAGCCAGGACAGGGGGCTCGGATACGCAGTATTTT. Full variable domain (outside the CDR3, taken from reference TRBV19 and TRBJ2-3): DGGITQSPKYLFRKEGQNVTLSCEQNLNHDAMYWYRQDPGQGLRLIYYSQIVNDFQKGDIAEGYSVSREKKESFPLTVTSAQKNPTAFYLCASSIARTGGSDTQYFGPGTRLTVL.

This clone turned up a few times. The chain joins TRBV9 to TRBJ2-5; TRBD2 matches at 8 bases. The CDR3 is 13 amino acids. Germline assignment: CDR1 SGDLS and CDR2 YYNGEE. V shed 4 bases, J shed 3 bases, and the junction held 2 bases outside the gene matches. The CDR3 DNA reads TGTGCCAGCAGCCCGGGGGGGGAAGAGACCCAGTACTTC. It yields the protein CASSPGGEETQYF.

This clone was recorded once. The rearrangement uses TRBV19 and TRBJ2-3; the match to TRBD2 covers 9 bases. The V and J ends lost 4 bases and 4 bases, in that order; junction bases with no gene match: 0. The CDR3 loop spans 13 amino acids. The V gene's germline CDR1 is LNHDA and CDR2 SQIVND (reference sequence). CDR3 in DNA: TGTGCCAGTAGTAGCGGGAGGGCAGATACGCAGTATTTT. This gives the protein CASSSGRADTQYF.